This is a list of T cell receptor beta chains from one sample in a study of beta chain features in type 1 diabetes. The assay was immunoSEQ multiplex PCR, and TCRdb's table has in-frame clones only and misses some. The sample carries some 17,000 clones, 70% recorded once. Sequences were obtained from stem cell memory CD4+ T cells from blood. Receptors were obtained from a man aged 25-45 years with type 1 diabetes. CDR3s include the opening cysteine and the closing phenylalanine or tryptophan. A D gene is named only where the DNA matches it firmly. Rows may omit the clone size; those that give it use once, few, many or a size class.

d_gene: -; abundance: few; v_gene: TRBV5-8; j_gene: TRBJ1-1; CDR3nt: TGTGCCAGCAGCTTTGCGGTGAGGTCTTTCTTT; CDR3aa: CASSFAVRSFF
d_gene: TRBD1; abundance: -; v_gene: TRBV30; j_gene: TRBJ2-2; CDR3nt: TGTGCCTGGAGTACAGGGGTCGGCACCGGGGAGCTGTTTTTT; CDR3aa: CAWSTGVGTGELFF
d_gene: -; abundance: -; v_gene: TRBV21-1; j_gene: TRBJ2-7; CDR3nt: TGTGCCAGCAGGGGGTTTGTCCAGGGGCTCTCCTACGAGCAGTACTTC; CDR3aa: CASRGFVQGLSYEQYF
d_gene: TRBD1; abundance: -; v_gene: TRBV19; j_gene: TRBJ1-1; CDR3nt: TGTGCCAGTAGAACTTCACCGGGACAGGGAACTGAAGCTTTCTTT; CDR3aa: CASRTSPGQGTEAFF
d_gene: -; abundance: -; v_gene: TRBV25-1; j_gene: TRBJ1-2; CDR3nt: TGTGCCAGCAGCCCTTTAGGGGCTAACTATGGCTACACCTTC; CDR3aa: CASSPLGANYGYTF
d_gene: -; abundance: -; v_gene: TRBV6-5; j_gene: TRBJ2-7; CDR3nt: TGTGCCAGCAGTAGGCAGGGGTACGAGCAGTACTTC; CDR3aa: CASSRQGYEQYF
d_gene: TRBD2; abundance: -; v_gene: TRBV10-3; j_gene: TRBJ2-7; CDR3nt: TGTGCCATCAGTATCGGGGAGGGTGGCGAGCAGTACTTC; CDR3aa: CAISIGEGGEQYF
d_gene: -; abundance: few; v_gene: TRBV5-6; j_gene: TRBJ1-1; CDR3nt: TGTGCCAGCAGATATCCTGGGAGTGACACTGAAGCTTTCTTT; CDR3aa: CASRYPGSDTEAFF
d_gene: -; abundance: -; v_gene: TRBV7-9; j_gene: TRBJ1-2; CDR3nt: TGTGCCAGCAGCTTCGACAGGAACTATGGCTACACCTTC; CDR3aa: CASSFDRNYGYTF
d_gene: TRBD2; abundance: -; v_gene: TRBV6-6; j_gene: TRBJ2-7; CDR3nt: TGTGCCAGCACTCGGGGGGACGGCTACGAGCAGTACTTC; CDR3aa: CASTRGDGYEQYF
d_gene: TRBD1; abundance: once; v_gene: TRBV28; j_gene: TRBJ2-2; CDR3nt: TGTGCCAGCAGTTTATTTGGACCCGGGACAGAGACCACCGGGGAGCTGTTTTTT; CDR3aa: CASSLFGPGTETTGELFF
d_gene: -; abundance: -; v_gene: TRBV9; j_gene: TRBJ2-7; CDR3nt: TGTGCCAGCAGCATCGATGGAGGGGTACAATACGAGCAGTACTTC; CDR3aa: CASSIDGGVQYEQYF
d_gene: -; abundance: -; v_gene: TRBV7-2; j_gene: TRBJ2-7; CDR3nt: TGTGCCAGCAGCTCCTCGGCGGCCTCCTACGAGCAGTACTTC; CDR3aa: CASSSSAASYEQYF
d_gene: TRBD2; abundance: -; v_gene: TRBV10-3; j_gene: TRBJ2-1; CDR3nt: TGTGCCATCAGTGAGTCCGTAGCGGGGGGCCCCAATGAGCAGTTCTTC; CDR3aa: CAISESVAGGPNEQFF
d_gene: TRBD1; abundance: -; v_gene: TRBV28; j_gene: TRBJ1-5; CDR3nt: TGTGCCAGCAGTTCCTCTTTCCCAGGGGGAGGTTATAGTCAGCCCCAGCATTTT; CDR3aa: CASSSSFPGGGYSQPQHF
d_gene: TRBD1; abundance: -; v_gene: TRBV5-1; j_gene: TRBJ2-2; CDR3nt: TGCGCCAGCTGGACAGGGGGCACGGACACCGGGGAGCTGTTTTTT; CDR3aa: CASWTGGTDTGELFF
d_gene: TRBD2; abundance: -; v_gene: TRBV6-1; j_gene: TRBJ2-3; CDR3nt: TGTGCCAGCAGTGGCCTTAGCGGGGGGCGCACAGATACGCAGTATTTT; CDR3aa: CASSGLSGGRTDTQYF
d_gene: -; abundance: -; v_gene: TRBV15; j_gene: TRBJ2-5; CDR3nt: TGTGCCACCAGCAGAGCAGGGGTCAGGGAAGAGACCCAGTACTTC; CDR3aa: CATSRAGVREETQYF
d_gene: TRBD1; abundance: -; v_gene: TRBV5-4; j_gene: TRBJ1-2; CDR3nt: TGTGCCAGCAGCTTGGCAGGGACAGGGGGCCTTGAGCCCACCTTC; CDR3aa: CASSLAGTGGLEPTF
d_gene: TRBD1; abundance: -; v_gene: TRBV2; j_gene: TRBJ1-2; CDR3nt: TGTGCCAGCAGTTTAAGTTTCCAGGGGGATGGCTACACCTTC; CDR3aa: CASSLSFQGDGYTF
d_gene: TRBD2; abundance: -; v_gene: TRBV15; j_gene: TRBJ2-1; CDR3nt: TGTGCCACCAGCAGAGACATCTTGAAACTAGCGGGGGGCCTTAGCTCCTACAATGAGCAGTTCTTC; CDR3aa: CATSRDILKLAGGLSSYNEQFF
d_gene: -; abundance: -; v_gene: TRBV5-8; j_gene: TRBJ1-5; CDR3nt: TGTGCCAGCAGCTTCTCGATGGCCCCAACGAGCGGTCAGCCCCAGCATTTT; CDR3aa: CASSFSMAPTSGQPQHF
d_gene: TRBD1; abundance: -; v_gene: TRBV7-3; j_gene: TRBJ2-5; CDR3nt: TGTGCCAGCAGCCCAGGGGGTAGTTGGGAGACCCAGTACTTC; CDR3aa: CASSPGGSWETQYF
d_gene: -; abundance: -; v_gene: TRBV6-5; j_gene: TRBJ1-2; CDR3nt: TGTGCCAGCAGTCAGCCGGGACACCTGTATGGCTACACCTTC; CDR3aa: CASSQPGHLYGYTF
d_gene: -; abundance: -; v_gene: TRBV11-2; j_gene: TRBJ2-7; CDR3nt: TGTGCCAGCAGCTTAGGGCAGGGGGGCGAGCAGTACTTC; CDR3aa: CASSLGQGGEQYF
d_gene: TRBD1; abundance: -; v_gene: TRBV2; j_gene: TRBJ1-1; CDR3nt: TGTGCCAGCAGTGGGACAGGGTTCACTGAAGCTTTCTTT; CDR3aa: CASSGTGFTEAFF
d_gene: TRBD1; abundance: -; v_gene: TRBV5-6; j_gene: TRBJ2-7; CDR3nt: TGTGCCAGCAGCCCGAAGGGACAGGCTGCTTCCTACGAGCAGTACTTC; CDR3aa: CASSPKGQAASYEQYF
d_gene: -; abundance: once; v_gene: TRBV5-1; j_gene: TRBJ1-1; CDR3nt: TGCGCCAGCAGGGAGGAGCCGAACACTGAAGCTTTCTTT; CDR3aa: CASREEPNTEAFF
d_gene: TRBD2; abundance: once; v_gene: TRBV19; j_gene: TRBJ2-3; CDR3nt: TGTGCCAGTAGGCCGGGACTAGCGGGGGAAACCACAGATACGCAGTATTTT; CDR3aa: CASRPGLAGETTDTQYF
d_gene: -; abundance: -; v_gene: TRBV4-2; j_gene: TRBJ2-1; CDR3nt: TGTGCCAGCAGCCAAGGGAGGACAGAATACAATGAGCAGTTCTTC; CDR3aa: CASSQGRTEYNEQFF
d_gene: TRBD1; abundance: -; v_gene: TRBV2; j_gene: TRBJ2-3; CDR3nt: TGTGCCAGCAGTAGGGACAGTCTGGAGGATACGCAGTATTTT; CDR3aa: CASSRDSLEDTQYF
d_gene: -; abundance: -; v_gene: TRBV2; j_gene: TRBJ2-2; CDR3nt: TGTGCCAGCAGTGAAACAGGGGAGCTGTTTTTT; CDR3aa: CASSETGELFF
d_gene: -; abundance: -; v_gene: TRBV27; j_gene: TRBJ1-2; CDR3nt: TGTGCCAGCAGTTTATGGCGCAGGGGCTATGGCTACACCTTC; CDR3aa: CASSLWRRGYGYTF
d_gene: TRBD1; abundance: -; v_gene: TRBV25-1; j_gene: TRBJ2-7; CDR3nt: TGTGCCAGCAGTGACCCCGGGACAGGGGATCACGAGCAGTACTTC; CDR3aa: CASSDPGTGDHEQYF
d_gene: TRBD2; abundance: -; v_gene: TRBV2; j_gene: TRBJ2-5; CDR3nt: TGTGCCAGCAGGGGATCGACTAGCGGGGGGGCCGGGGAGACCCAGTACTTC; CDR3aa: CASRGSTSGGAGETQYF
d_gene: TRBD1; abundance: few; v_gene: TRBV27; j_gene: TRBJ2-7; CDR3nt: TGTGCCAGCAGGGGGCTGGGACAGACTTACTACGAGCAGTACTTC; CDR3aa: CASRGLGQTYYEQYF
d_gene: -; abundance: -; v_gene: TRBV18; j_gene: TRBJ1-5; CDR3nt: TGTGCCAGCTCACGGGACGGCGGGGCGCAGCCCCAGCATTTT; CDR3aa: CASSRDGGAQPQHF
d_gene: TRBD2; abundance: few; v_gene: TRBV4-2; j_gene: TRBJ2-1; CDR3nt: TGTGCCAGCAGCCATTCCGGGACTAGTTTATTTGAGCAGTTCTTC; CDR3aa: CASSHSGTSLFEQFF
d_gene: TRBD1; abundance: -; v_gene: TRBV10-3; j_gene: TRBJ2-6; CDR3nt: TGTGCCATGGCGACAGGGGCTGGGGCCAACGTCCTGACTTTC; CDR3aa: CAMATGAGANVLTF
d_gene: -; abundance: -; v_gene: TRBV29-1; j_gene: TRBJ1-6; CDR3nt: TGCAGCGTTGCCCCAGGGGTTGGTTCACCCCTCCACTTT; CDR3aa: CSVAPGVGSPLHF
d_gene: TRBD2; abundance: -; v_gene: TRBV7-3; j_gene: TRBJ2-3; CDR3nt: TGTGCCACCGCCCAGACTAGCGGGGGGGCAGATACGCAGTATTTT; CDR3aa: CATAQTSGGADTQYF
d_gene: -; abundance: -; v_gene: TRBV14; j_gene: TRBJ1-2; CDR3nt: TGTGCCAGCAGCTACGACACAGGGTTCTATGGCTACACCTTC; CDR3aa: CASSYDTGFYGYTF
d_gene: TRBD1; abundance: -; v_gene: TRBV19; j_gene: TRBJ1-2; CDR3nt: TGTGCCAGTAGTATAGCCCTGGACAGGGCGGAAGGAGGCTACACCTTC; CDR3aa: CASSIALDRAEGGYTF
d_gene: TRBD1; abundance: -; v_gene: TRBV5-4; j_gene: TRBJ1-2; CDR3nt: TGTGCCAGCAGCTCTAGGGACAGATCTAACTATGGCTACACCTTC; CDR3aa: CASSSRDRSNYGYTF
d_gene: TRBD1; abundance: -; v_gene: TRBV2; j_gene: TRBJ2-7; CDR3nt: TGTGCCAGCACAGCCCGGGACAGGAGAACCGAGCAGTACTTC; CDR3aa: CASTARDRRTEQYF
d_gene: -; abundance: few; v_gene: TRBV15; j_gene: TRBJ1-5; CDR3nt: TGTGCCACCAGCAGGTTACAGGTACCTCAGCCCCAGCATTTT; CDR3aa: CATSRLQVPQPQHF
d_gene: -; abundance: -; v_gene: TRBV6-1; j_gene: TRBJ1-2; CDR3nt: TGTGCCGGATGCGTAACAGCTAACTATGGCTACACCTTC; CDR3aa: CAGCVTANYGYTF
d_gene: TRBD1; abundance: -; v_gene: TRBV5-4; j_gene: TRBJ2-7; CDR3nt: TGTGCCAGCAGCTCTAGGGAGACAGGGGGCTACGAGCAGTACTTC; CDR3aa: CASSSRETGGYEQYF
d_gene: -; abundance: -; v_gene: TRBV19; j_gene: TRBJ2-7; CDR3nt: TGTGCCAGTAGTGGGACTGGGACAGTTACCTACGAGCAGTACTTC; CDR3aa: CASSGTGTVTYEQYF
d_gene: TRBD1; abundance: few; v_gene: TRBV10-3; j_gene: TRBJ1-2; CDR3nt: TGTGCCATCCGACAGGGGAACTATGGCTACACCTTC; CDR3aa: CAIRQGNYGYTF
d_gene: -; abundance: -; v_gene: TRBV30; j_gene: TRBJ2-1; CDR3nt: TGTGCCTGGAGTCCCTTAGGGAGCTCCTACAATGAGCAGTTCTTC; CDR3aa: CAWSPLGSSYNEQFF
d_gene: -; abundance: -; v_gene: TRBV7-9; j_gene: TRBJ2-3; CDR3nt: TGTGCCAGCAGCTTAGACAGTTCAACAGATACGCAGTATTTT; CDR3aa: CASSLDSSTDTQYF
d_gene: TRBD1; abundance: -; v_gene: TRBV30; j_gene: TRBJ2-5; CDR3nt: TGTGCCTGGCGCAGGGACAGGAACCAAGAGACCCAGTACTTC; CDR3aa: CAWRRDRNQETQYF
d_gene: -; abundance: -; v_gene: TRBV4-3; j_gene: TRBJ1-6; CDR3nt: TGCGCCAGCAGCGGGCAGAGTAATTCACCCCTCCACTTT; CDR3aa: CASSGQSNSPLHF
d_gene: TRBD2; abundance: -; v_gene: TRBV4-3; j_gene: TRBJ2-3; CDR3nt: TGCGCCAGCAGCCAGTCTAGCGGGGGGTCGCCGAATACGCAGTATTTT; CDR3aa: CASSQSSGGSPNTQYF
d_gene: -; abundance: few; v_gene: TRBV19; j_gene: TRBJ1-5; CDR3nt: TGTGCCAGCAGGGGCGGCAATCAGCCCCAGCATTTT; CDR3aa: CASRGGNQPQHF
d_gene: -; abundance: -; v_gene: TRBV5-4; j_gene: TRBJ2-3; CDR3nt: TGTGCCAGCAGCTCGGACAGTCGAAGTACGCAGTATTTT; CDR3aa: CASSSDSRSTQYF
d_gene: TRBD1; abundance: -; v_gene: TRBV5-1; j_gene: TRBJ1-6; CDR3nt: TGCGCCAGCAGCAGTACAGGGGACATGAATTCACCCCTCCACTTT; CDR3aa: CASSSTGDMNSPLHF
d_gene: TRBD1; abundance: once; v_gene: TRBV11-2; j_gene: TRBJ2-7; CDR3nt: TGTGCCAGCAGCCAAAACAGGGGTTCTTGGGAGCAGTACTTC; CDR3aa: CASSQNRGSWEQYF
d_gene: -; abundance: few; v_gene: TRBV6-6; j_gene: TRBJ1-2; CDR3nt: TGTGCCAGCAGTCGAGAAGAGGGCTACACCTTC; CDR3aa: CASSREEGYTF